In its sample, the clone carrying this TCR beta chain was seen a few times. The entry originates in a study of cytomegalovirus exposure and HLA in healthy donors. Amplification used 60 Vbeta primers and 13 Jbeta primers. Assay used: immunoSEQ multiplex PCR; TCRdb lists only in-frame clones, some missing. The sample yields 100,000 to 120,000 clones, less than 85% seen once. There are 13 residues in the CDR3. Trimming left V 5 bases short and J 6 bases short, with 11 bases between. The germline V gene encodes CDR1 MNHNY and CDR2 SVGAGI (reference sequence). The rearrangement joins TRBV6-6 to TRBJ2-1; perhaps TRBD2 as D (5 bases). The clonotype was recovered from a man aged 40-49 years in good health and CMV-seropositive. Sample: PBMCs. CDR3 in DNA: TGTGCCAGCAGTGACGGAGGTATCAATGAGCAGTTCTTC. Translating gives CASSDGGINEQFF.